The clone carrying this T cell receptor (beta chain) was counted at least ten times. Its antigen remains unidentified. RNA served as the template for amplifying TCR beta CDR3 regions. Amplification began with first-round RT-PCR using HTBI primers, then second-round multiplex PCR was performed. From the multiplex PCR reads, TCRdb called clonotypes with MiXCR, one entry per CDR3 protein. The profile covers 40,000 to 50,000 distinct CDR3 sequences, with over 40% appearing a single time and roughly a sixth taken by the ten largest. Patients were left out if they had other autoimmune diseases, uncontrolled infections, pregnancy or lactation. The diagnostic workup employed clinical symptoms, serum thyroxine, TRAb, thyroid ultrasound and orbital computed tomography. PBMCs had their origin in fresh peripheral blood (roughly 9.3 ml). Germline V lookup: CDR1 MNHNS, CDR2 SASEGT. The CDR3 contains 15 residues. Germline trimming cut 5 bases from V and 5 bases from J; bases unmatched to any gene: 6.

This record belongs to a study of Graves' ophthalmopathy and Graves' hyperthyroidism. Regarding the study as a whole: A model built from 13 signatures distinguished ophthalmopathy from stable hyperthyroidism with approximately 88% sensitivity and around 81% specificity.

The sequence came from an adult man with Graves' ophthalmopathy. Source material: peripheral blood. The V gene is TRBV6-1, the J gene TRBJ2-2; the match to TRBD1 covers 9 bases. CDR3: CASSRGQGRTGELFF. In nucleotides, the CDR3 is TGTGCCAGCAGTCGGGGACAGGGAAGGACCGGGGAGCTGTTTTTT.